The TCR beta chain described here comes from a study of T cell responses to AZD1222 COVID-19 vaccine. The study, taken as a whole, reports: Seropositive AZD1222 recipients at baseline numbered only five or six. Spike-specific TCR breadth and depth rose after two AZD1222 doses.

Germline V gives CDR1 MDHEN, CDR2 SYDVKM. Trimming removed 6 bases from V and 0 bases from J, with 9 bases in between. CDR3 length: 13 residues. About this clone itself: The antigen remains unidentified.

The data were produced by immunoSEQ multiplex PCR, yet TCRdb's version contains in-frame clones alone and is incomplete. The table lists some 130,000 clones, 88% of them singletons. The chain is built from TRBV28 and TRBJ2-7; unclear D gene. The source of this sequence is an adult in good health. The sequences come from peripheral blood, collected on day 0 of MenACWY control vaccination. The CDR3 sequence is CASRRINSYEQYF. Here the CDR3 DNA reads TGTGCCAGCAGAAGGATCAACTCCTACGAGCAGTACTTC.